Listed below are T cell receptor beta chains from one sample, sequenced in a study of blood T cell repertoires in COVID-19. Sequencing was performed with immunoSEQ multiplex PCR; in TCRdb, only in-frame clones are kept and a portion is missing. The repertoire holds about 160,000 clones, with roughly four fifths as singletons. The source material was peripheral blood. The receptors derive from a human donor in a cohort sampled during active COVID-19. Each CDR3 is given with its conserved first and last residue. The D gene is left open where the match is weak. The size entry is marked missing in some rows and otherwise reads once, few, many or a size class.

j_call: TRBJ1-2; clone_size: few; d_call: .; v_call: TRBV4-1; cdr3_length: 16; cdr3_nt: TGCGCCAGCAGCCAAGATCGGGGAGGGTGGGGGAGCGGCTACACCTTC; cdr3_aa: CASSQDRGGWGSGYTF
j_call: TRBJ2-3; clone_size: .; d_call: TRBD2; v_call: TRBV27; cdr3_length: 15; cdr3_nt: TGTGCCAGCAGTCCGCGGCAAGCGGGGGGAGATACGCAGTATTTT; cdr3_aa: CASSPRQAGGDTQYF
j_call: TRBJ2-5; clone_size: .; d_call: .; v_call: TRBV11-2; cdr3_length: 14; cdr3_nt: TGTGCCAGCAGCCCAACACGACCAGGGGAGACCCAGTACTTC; cdr3_aa: CASSPTRPGETQYF
j_call: TRBJ1-1; clone_size: .; d_call: .; v_call: TRBV21-1; cdr3_length: 17; cdr3_nt: TGTGCCAGCAGCAAAGCGCTTTACGGGGATATGAACACTGAAGCTTTCTTT; cdr3_aa: CASSKALYGDMNTEAFF
j_call: TRBJ2-7; clone_size: .; d_call: TRBD1; v_call: TRBV4-3; cdr3_length: 15; cdr3_nt: TGCGCCAGCAGCCGCCGACGGGACAGGTATGGCGAGCAGTACTTC; cdr3_aa: CASSRRRDRYGEQYF
j_call: TRBJ2-3; clone_size: .; d_call: .; v_call: TRBV7-3; cdr3_length: 14; cdr3_nt: TGTGCCAGCAGCTTGGTGGAGTCGGAAGATACGCAGTATTTT; cdr3_aa: CASSLVESEDTQYF
j_call: TRBJ1-5; clone_size: .; d_call: .; v_call: TRBV2; cdr3_length: 15; cdr3_nt: TGTGCCAGCAGAGCTGACAGGTTGGGTGGGCAGCCCCAGCATTTT; cdr3_aa: CASRADRLGGQPQHF
j_call: TRBJ2-1; clone_size: .; d_call: .; v_call: TRBV21-1; cdr3_length: 21; cdr3_nt: TGTGCCAGCAGCAAAGTGGTAGGGGGACTAGCGGCCCCCAGCTCCTACAATGAGCAGTTCTTC; cdr3_aa: CASSKVVGGLAAPSSYNEQFF
j_call: TRBJ2-5; clone_size: .; d_call: TRBD2; v_call: TRBV18; cdr3_length: 16; cdr3_nt: TGTGCCAGCTCACCGAGAGGACTAGCGGCATCGGGGACCCAGTACTTC; cdr3_aa: CASSPRGLAASGTQYF
j_call: TRBJ2-7; clone_size: .; d_call: .; v_call: TRBV6-2/TRBV6-3; cdr3_length: 14; cdr3_nt: TGTGCCAGCAGTTACTCGCGGGGTCCCTACGAGCAGTACTTC; cdr3_aa: CASSYSRGPYEQYF
j_call: TRBJ2-3; clone_size: few; d_call: .; v_call: TRBV6-5; cdr3_length: 14; cdr3_nt: TGTGCCAGCAGTTACCAAAGTAGCGTAGATACGCAGTATTTT; cdr3_aa: CASSYQSSVDTQYF
j_call: TRBJ1-2; clone_size: .; d_call: .; v_call: TRBV7-2; cdr3_length: 12; cdr3_nt: TGTGCCAGCAGCTTATCAGGGAATGGCTACACCTTC; cdr3_aa: CASSLSGNGYTF
j_call: TRBJ2-7; clone_size: .; d_call: .; v_call: TRBV12-3/TRBV12-4; cdr3_length: 12; cdr3_nt: TGTGCCAGCAGAGGGACTTCCTACGAGCAGTACTTC; cdr3_aa: CASRGTSYEQYF
j_call: TRBJ2-1; clone_size: few; d_call: .; v_call: TRBV29-1; cdr3_length: 10; cdr3_nt: TGCAGCGGGGGGGCCAATGAGCAGTTCTTC; cdr3_aa: CSGGANEQFF
j_call: TRBJ1-1; clone_size: many; d_call: .; v_call: TRBV10-3; cdr3_length: 18; cdr3_nt: TGTGCCATCAGTGAGTCGACTCAGGGACACACCTTGGACACTGAAGCTTTCTTT; cdr3_aa: CAISESTQGHTLDTEAFF
j_call: TRBJ2-3; clone_size: .; d_call: TRBD1; v_call: TRBV10-2; cdr3_length: 16; cdr3_nt: TGCGCCAGCACCAACCAGGGGGCGATCAGCACAGATACGCAGTATTTT; cdr3_aa: CASTNQGAISTDTQYF
j_call: TRBJ2-3; clone_size: .; d_call: .; v_call: TRBV10-2; cdr3_length: 17; cdr3_nt: TGCGCCAGCATGATCCTTAGGGCTAGCCGAATCTCAGATACGCAGTATTTT; cdr3_aa: CASMILRASRISDTQYF
j_call: TRBJ1-3; clone_size: .; d_call: TRBD1; v_call: TRBV28; cdr3_length: 14; cdr3_nt: TGTGCCAGCGCCGCACAGGGGGCTAGAAACACCATATATTTT; cdr3_aa: CASAAQGARNTIYF
j_call: TRBJ1-1; clone_size: .; d_call: TRBD1; v_call: TRBV4-3; cdr3_length: 15; cdr3_nt: TGCGCCAGCAGCCATAGAACAGGGGCGGGAACTGAAGCTTTCTTT; cdr3_aa: CASSHRTGAGTEAFF
j_call: TRBJ1-5; clone_size: few; d_call: TRBD1; v_call: TRBV27; cdr3_length: 15; cdr3_nt: TGTGCCAGCAGTTCTTCCCTAGGGGGCGGACAGCCCCAGCATTTT; cdr3_aa: CASSSSLGGGQPQHF
j_call: TRBJ1-1; clone_size: .; d_call: .; v_call: TRBV4-3; cdr3_length: 15; cdr3_nt: TGCGCCAGCAGCCAAGGTACAGGGCGGACGACTGAAGCTTTCTTT; cdr3_aa: CASSQGTGRTTEAFF
j_call: TRBJ1-2; clone_size: .; d_call: .; v_call: TRBV9; cdr3_length: 15; cdr3_nt: TGTGCCAGCAGCGTAGGTTCCGGGAAACCCTATGGCTACACCTTC; cdr3_aa: CASSVGSGKPYGYTF
j_call: TRBJ2-7; clone_size: .; d_call: TRBD2; v_call: TRBV7-9; cdr3_length: 15; cdr3_nt: TGTGCCAGCACCCTCCAGACTAGCGGGCACTACGAGCAGTACTTC; cdr3_aa: CASTLQTSGHYEQYF
j_call: TRBJ1-1; clone_size: .; d_call: .; v_call: TRBV9; cdr3_length: 16; cdr3_nt: TGTGCCAGCAGCGTAAAGGGGAAGGGGTCGGTGACTGAAGCTTTCTTT; cdr3_aa: CASSVKGKGSVTEAFF
j_call: TRBJ2-5; clone_size: .; d_call: TRBD2; v_call: TRBV7-2; cdr3_length: 14; cdr3_nt: TGTGCCAGCAGCTCCAAGCGGGAAGGCGAGACCCAGTACTTC; cdr3_aa: CASSSKREGETQYF
j_call: TRBJ1-3; clone_size: .; d_call: .; v_call: TRBV2; cdr3_length: 13; cdr3_nt: TGTGCCAGCAGTTTTAGCGCTGGAAACACCATATATTTT; cdr3_aa: CASSFSAGNTIYF
j_call: TRBJ1-5; clone_size: .; d_call: .; v_call: TRBV19; cdr3_length: 15; cdr3_nt: TGTGCCAGTACCCGACCCGGACGGGGTAATCAGCCCCAGCATTTT; cdr3_aa: CASTRPGRGNQPQHF
j_call: TRBJ2-5; clone_size: .; d_call: TRBD1; v_call: TRBV7-3; cdr3_length: 14; cdr3_nt: TGTGCCAGCAGCCCCAGGGGGATCCAAGAGACCCAGTACTTC; cdr3_aa: CASSPRGIQETQYF
j_call: TRBJ2-7; clone_size: .; d_call: .; v_call: TRBV12-5; cdr3_length: 14; cdr3_nt: TGTGCTAGTGGTTTGGGACAGGAGCGCTACGAGCAGTACTTC; cdr3_aa: CASGLGQERYEQYF
j_call: TRBJ2-3; clone_size: .; d_call: .; v_call: TRBV7-2; cdr3_length: 13; cdr3_nt: TGTGCCAGTGGGCAGGGATGGACAGATACGCAGTATTTT; cdr3_aa: CASGQGWTDTQYF
j_call: TRBJ2-1; clone_size: .; d_call: TRBD2; v_call: TRBV18; cdr3_length: 17; cdr3_nt: TGTGCCAGCTCACCACCGTTGCTAGCGGGAGGTCACAATGAGCAGTTCTTC; cdr3_aa: CASSPPLLAGGHNEQFF